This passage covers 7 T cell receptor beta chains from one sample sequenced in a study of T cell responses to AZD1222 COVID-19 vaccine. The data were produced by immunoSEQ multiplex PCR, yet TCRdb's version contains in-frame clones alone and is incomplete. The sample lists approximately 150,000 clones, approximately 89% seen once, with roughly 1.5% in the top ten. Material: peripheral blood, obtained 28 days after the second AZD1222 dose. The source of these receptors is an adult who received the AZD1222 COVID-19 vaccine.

The chain's CDR3 is CSVGTSSNQPQHF. CDR3 DNA sequence: TGCAGCGTTGGGACGAGTAGCAATCAGCCCCAGCATTTT. The V call is TRBV29-1, the J call TRBJ1-5; D not resolved. CDR1 SQVTM and CDR2 ANQGSEA come from the germline V gene. Trimming removed 4 bases at V and 0 bases at J, with 7 bases between. This CDR3 is built from 13 residues.

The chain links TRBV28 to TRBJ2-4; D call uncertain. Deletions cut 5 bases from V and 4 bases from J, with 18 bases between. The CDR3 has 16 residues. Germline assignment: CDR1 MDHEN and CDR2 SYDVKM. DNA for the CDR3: TGTGCCAGCAGTGTCCACCGACTTGCCACTAAAAACATTCAGTACTTC. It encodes CASSVHRLATKNIQYF.

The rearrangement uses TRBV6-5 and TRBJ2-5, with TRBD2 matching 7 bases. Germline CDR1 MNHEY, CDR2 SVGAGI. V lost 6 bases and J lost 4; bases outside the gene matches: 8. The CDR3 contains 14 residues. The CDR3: CASSLRGVLETQYF. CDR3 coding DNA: TGTGCCAGCAGCCTACGGGGGGTTCTAGAGACCCAGTACTTC.

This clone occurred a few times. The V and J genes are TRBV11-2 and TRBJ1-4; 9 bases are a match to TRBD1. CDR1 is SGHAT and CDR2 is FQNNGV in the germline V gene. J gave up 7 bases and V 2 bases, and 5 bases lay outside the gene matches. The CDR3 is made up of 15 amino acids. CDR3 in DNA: TGTGCCAGCAGCTTAATCGGGACAGGGCGTGAAAAACTGTTTTTT. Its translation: CASSLIGTGREKLFF.

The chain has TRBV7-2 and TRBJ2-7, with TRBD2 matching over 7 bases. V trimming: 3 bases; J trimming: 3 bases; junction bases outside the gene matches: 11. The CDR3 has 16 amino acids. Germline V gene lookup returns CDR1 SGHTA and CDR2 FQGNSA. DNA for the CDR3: TGTGCCAGCAGCTTTCTCCCTTTGGGAGGGAACTACGAGCAGTACTTC. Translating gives CASSFLPLGGNYEQYF.

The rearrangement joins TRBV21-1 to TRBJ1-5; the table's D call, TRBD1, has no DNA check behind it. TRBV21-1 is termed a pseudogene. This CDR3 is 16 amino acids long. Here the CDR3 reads CASSRITGVGNQPQHF. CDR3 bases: TGTGCCAGCAGCCGGATAACAGGGGTTGGCAATCAGCCCCAGCATTTT.

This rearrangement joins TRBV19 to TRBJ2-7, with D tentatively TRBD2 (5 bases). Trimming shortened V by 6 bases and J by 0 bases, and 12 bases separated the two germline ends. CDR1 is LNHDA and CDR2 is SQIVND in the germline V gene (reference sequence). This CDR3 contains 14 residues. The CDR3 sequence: CASSPTTSSYEQYF. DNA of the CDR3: TGTGCCAGTAGCCCGACAACTAGCTCCTACGAGCAGTACTTC.